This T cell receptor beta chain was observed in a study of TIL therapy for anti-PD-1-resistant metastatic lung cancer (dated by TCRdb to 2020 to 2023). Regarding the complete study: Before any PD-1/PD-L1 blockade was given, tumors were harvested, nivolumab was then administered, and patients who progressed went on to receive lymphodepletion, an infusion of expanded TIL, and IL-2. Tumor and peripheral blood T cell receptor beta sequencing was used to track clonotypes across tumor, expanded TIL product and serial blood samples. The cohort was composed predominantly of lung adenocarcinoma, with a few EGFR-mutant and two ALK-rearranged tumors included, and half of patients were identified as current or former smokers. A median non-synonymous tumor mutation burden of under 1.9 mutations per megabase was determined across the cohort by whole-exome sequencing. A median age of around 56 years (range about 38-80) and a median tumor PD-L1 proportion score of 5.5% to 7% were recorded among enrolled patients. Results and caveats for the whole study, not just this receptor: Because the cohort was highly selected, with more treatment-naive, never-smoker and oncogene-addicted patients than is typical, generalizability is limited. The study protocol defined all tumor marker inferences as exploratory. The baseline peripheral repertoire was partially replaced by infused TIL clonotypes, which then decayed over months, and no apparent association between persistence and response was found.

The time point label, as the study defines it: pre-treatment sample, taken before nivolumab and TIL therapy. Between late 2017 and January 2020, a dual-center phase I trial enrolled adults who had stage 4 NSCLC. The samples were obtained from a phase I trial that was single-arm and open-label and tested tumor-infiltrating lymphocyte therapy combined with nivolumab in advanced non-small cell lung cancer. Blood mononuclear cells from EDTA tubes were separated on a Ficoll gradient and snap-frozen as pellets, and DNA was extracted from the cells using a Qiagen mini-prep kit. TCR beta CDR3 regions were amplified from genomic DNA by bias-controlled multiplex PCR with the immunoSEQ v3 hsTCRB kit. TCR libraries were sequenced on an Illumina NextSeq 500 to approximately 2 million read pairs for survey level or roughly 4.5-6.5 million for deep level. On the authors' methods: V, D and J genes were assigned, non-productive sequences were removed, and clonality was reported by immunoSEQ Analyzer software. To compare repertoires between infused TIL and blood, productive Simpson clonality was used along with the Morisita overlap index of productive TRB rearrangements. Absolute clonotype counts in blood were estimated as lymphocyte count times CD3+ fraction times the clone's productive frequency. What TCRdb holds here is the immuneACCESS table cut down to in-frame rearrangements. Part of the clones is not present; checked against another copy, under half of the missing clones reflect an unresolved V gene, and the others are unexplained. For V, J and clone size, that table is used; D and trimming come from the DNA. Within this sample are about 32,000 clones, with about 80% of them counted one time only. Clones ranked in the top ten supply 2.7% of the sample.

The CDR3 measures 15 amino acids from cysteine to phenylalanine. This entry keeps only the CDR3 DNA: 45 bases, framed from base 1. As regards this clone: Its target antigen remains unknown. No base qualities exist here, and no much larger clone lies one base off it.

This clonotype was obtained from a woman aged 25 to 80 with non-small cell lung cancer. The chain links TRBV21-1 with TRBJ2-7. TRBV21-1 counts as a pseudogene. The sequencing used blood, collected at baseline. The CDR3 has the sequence CASSKVGGGVGEQYF. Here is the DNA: TGTGCCAGCAGCAAAGTAGGTGGGGGAGTTGGCGAGCAGTACTTC.